These 5 T cell receptor beta chains were sequenced from one sample in a study of shared clonotypes between healthy human individuals. The data were produced by immunoSEQ multiplex PCR, yet TCRdb's version contains in-frame clones alone and is incomplete. Of a few hundred thousand clones in the sample, 77% were seen once. The sequenced sample was PBMCs. The receptors originated from a woman between 35 and 50 years old in good health. Some clones in this sample may be carry-over from other donors' samples.

The rearrangement links TRBV18 to TRBJ2-3, with 9 nucleotides matching TRBD2. The V gene end was trimmed by 1 base and the J gene end by 8 bases; junction bases not matched to a gene: 4. Germline V gives CDR1 KGHSH, CDR2 LQKENI. The CDR3 contains 14 residues. CDR3 DNA: TGTGCCAGCTCACCACTAGCGGGAGACGGTACGCAGTATTTT. This codes for CASSPLAGDGTQYF.

The rearrangement uses TRBV30 and TRBJ1-3; D not resolved. CDR1 is GTSNPN, CDR2 SVGIG, per germline (reference sequence). The CDR3 totals 11 residues. The V gene lost 2 bases and the J gene lost 5 bases, with 4 bases spanning the gap. The CDR3 reads CAWSLRNTIYF. CDR3 coding DNA: TGTGCCTGGAGTCTGAGAAACACCATATATTTT.

This clone was detected only a few times. V usage is TRBV19 and J usage is TRBJ1-2; 7 bases line up with TRBD1. The CDR3 runs 15 residues. Germline loops: CDR1 LNHDA, CDR2 SQIVND (reference sequence). V was pared by 1 base and J by 4 bases, with 6 bases of the junction left unmatched. CDR3 sequence: CASSIGTGDLYGYTF. Written as DNA, the CDR3 is TGTGCCAGTAGTATAGGGACAGGTGACCTCTATGGCTACACCTTC.

This chain joins TRBV6-5 and TRBJ2-7; 10 bases fit TRBD2. In germline, CDR1 is MNHEY, CDR2 SVGAGI. This CDR3 contains 14 residues. With V trimmed by 6 bases and J by 2 bases, 4 bases remained unmatched. CDR3 DNA: TGTGCCAGCAGAATAGCGGGAGGTACCTACGAGCAGTACTTC. Protein sequence: CASRIAGGTYEQYF.

Notes on this clone: The sample holds other DNA sequences that translate to the same CDR3. The chain is built from TRBV11-3 and TRBJ2-5; TRBD2 is a possible D gene (6 bases). The CDR3 totals 15 residues. The germline gives CDR1 SGHNT, CDR2 YENEEA. Trimming removed 1 base at V and 0 bases at J, with 9 bases between. DNA of the CDR3: TGTGCCAGCAGCTTAGGCGCGGGGAACCAAGAGACCCAGTACTTC. Translated: CASSLGAGNQETQYF.